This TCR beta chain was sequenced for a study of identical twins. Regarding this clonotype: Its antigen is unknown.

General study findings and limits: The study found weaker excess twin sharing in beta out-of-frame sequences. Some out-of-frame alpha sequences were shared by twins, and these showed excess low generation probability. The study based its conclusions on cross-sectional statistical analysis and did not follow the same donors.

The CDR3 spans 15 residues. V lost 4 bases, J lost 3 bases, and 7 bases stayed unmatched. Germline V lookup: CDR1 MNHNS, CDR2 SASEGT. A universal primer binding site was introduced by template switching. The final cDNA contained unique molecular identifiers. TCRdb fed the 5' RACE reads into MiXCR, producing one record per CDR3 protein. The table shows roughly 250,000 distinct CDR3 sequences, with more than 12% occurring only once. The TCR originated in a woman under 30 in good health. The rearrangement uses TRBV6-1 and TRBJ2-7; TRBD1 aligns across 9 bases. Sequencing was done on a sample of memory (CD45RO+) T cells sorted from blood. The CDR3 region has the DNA TGTGCCAGCAGTGCGCCGGGACAGGGAGACTACGAGCAGTACTTC. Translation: CASSAPGQGDYEQYF.